What follows are 3 T cell receptor beta chains derived from one specimen sequenced in a study of blood T cell repertoires in COVID-19. Using immunoSEQ multiplex PCR, the repertoire was profiled, and TCRdb retains in-frame clones only, with some absent. The repertoire holds about 170,000 clones, with approximately 87% as singletons. The sample was peripheral blood. Receptor source: a man in his late teens or twenties with active or convalescent COVID-19.

The chain combines TRBV4-3 with TRBJ1-6, with a possible D match to TRBD1 (5 bases). Germline CDR1 reads LGHNA; CDR2 reads YSLEER. The V end was cut by 0 bases, the J end by 9 bases, with 12 bases between. There are 15 residues in the CDR3. CDR3 in DNA: TGCGCCAGCAGCCAAGAGGTTAGGGGCAGTTCACCCCTCCACTTT. It translates to CASSQEVRGSSPLHF.

V and J are TRBV29-1 and TRBJ2-5, with TRBD2 as a possible D gene (6 bases). The CDR3 is made up of 12 amino acids. The V end was cut by 4 bases, the J end by 1 base, with 7 bases between. CDR1 is SQVTM and CDR2 is ANQGSEA in the germline V gene. The CDR3 DNA is TGCAGCGTTGCTAGCGCCCAAGAGACCCAGTACTTC. Its protein is CSVASAQETQYF.

This clone was detected once. The V call is TRBV24-1, the J call TRBJ2-1; maybe TRBD1 (5 bases). Trimming removed 4 bases from V and 7 bases from J, with 13 bases in between. The CDR3 runs to 14 residues. Looked up from germline, CDR1 is KGHDR and CDR2 is SFDVKD. Here the CDR3 reads CATSEAGPLNEQFF. The DNA of the CDR3 is TGTGCCACCAGTGAGGCAGGGCCCTTAAATGAGCAGTTCTTC.